This entry is about one T cell receptor beta chain. Antigen specificity is unknown. This specimen belongs to a study of post-analysis software for immune sequencing data. Findings and limits, study-wide: Normalized Chao1 diversity in multiple sclerosis patients fell significantly below that of controls. A few TRBV segments occurring more often in patients than controls included TRBV5-6, TRBV5-1 and TRBV20-1.

The TCR beta cDNA libraries carried unique molecular identifiers. Some 500,000 cDNA molecules were recovered from an input of about 1 to 10 million T cells. MiXCR, applied by TCRdb to the PCR reads, yields one record per CDR3 protein. The data contain approximately 730,000 distinct CDR3 sequences, under 60% of them singletons. The length of the CDR3 is 16 residues. Looked up from germline, CDR1 is LNHNV and CDR2 is YYDKDF (reference sequence). The V and J ends lost 0 bases and 4 bases respectively, with 15 bases between them. The sequencing input was blood. This TCR was recovered from a girl under 18 with multiple sclerosis. The chain uses TRBV15 and TRBJ1-1, with D hard to call. The CDR3 here is CATSRDRLGGPTEAFF. The CDR3 coding sequence is TGTGCCACCAGCAGAGATCGGTTGGGAGGGCCCACTGAAGCTTTCTTT.